Below, one T cell receptor (beta chain) is given with its context. What this receptor recognizes is not known. The sample holds no much larger clone one base away, and base qualities are not on file. Libraries were constructed by the immunoSEQ multiplex PCR assay. For the multiplex PCR, a mixture combining 60 forward primers for TCR Vbeta segments and 13 reverse primers for TCR Jbeta segments was used. Amplification of the CDR3 region of rearranged TCR beta genes was performed with a multiplex PCR assay on genomic DNA. The Illumina HiSeq System was used to sequence the amplified TCR beta libraries as 87-base-pair reads. The source study handled its data this way. Across the 700 or so repertoires, a later analysis counted about 81 million unique TCR beta chains, roughly 11 million of which were shared by at least two donors. To remove PCR and sequencing errors, raw reads were error-corrected and collapsed into unique sequences using a nearest-neighbor algorithm that merged closely related sequences. Alignment of CDR3 sequences to IMGT reference sequences was used to assign V, D and J gene segments. For a sequence to be retained, a match of at least six nucleotides was required to both a V gene segment and a J gene segment. A rearrangement counted as productive if the CDR3 had no stop codons and remained in frame with V and J, and every other rearrangement counted as non-productive. CDR3 was defined by IMGT convention, running from the second conserved V-encoded cysteine to the conserved J-encoded phenylalanine. The earlier analysis of fewer than 750 of the donors excluded sequences that lacked an unambiguous match to a single V gene segment. An earlier analysis of roughly 590 of the donors called V segments functional above 56.7% productive rearrangements and segregating when the between-donor standard deviation exceeded 5%. A statistical classification framework was built for diagnosing cytomegalovirus status from the catalog of TCR beta chain sequences. A later analysis assigned V and J genes by comparing TCR nucleotide sequences with IMGT/GENE-DB human TR gene sequences. The TCRdist pipeline was used in a later analysis to assign CDR3 sequences and most-parsimonious VDJ recombination scenarios. In a later analysis, each TCR beta chain was defined by its CDR3 amino acid sequence together with its V-gene family, and reads lacking a unique V-gene family were excluded. As a way to deal with suspected cross-contamination and a sequencing artifact, a later analysis dropped over 550 nucleotide sequences that were highly shared and had low generation probability. In a later analysis, a clonal expansion index for each public chain was calculated from normalized within-repertoire ranks of inferred template counts. In a later analysis, generation probabilities were computed with a VDJ recombination model fitted to out-of-frame rearrangements, and the resulting probabilities were checked against IGoR. In a later analysis, hypergeometric tests were used to score TCR-TCR, TCR-HLA and TCR-CMV co-occurrence, with a repertoire-size bias correction applied to TCR pairs. To estimate false discovery rates, a later analysis permuted the HLA or CMV assignments 20 times. A later analysis grouped co-occurring TCRs with DBSCAN, adding TCRdist sequence similarity when clustering within HLA-allele-positive subsets. Repertoires with fewer than 30,000 or more than 120,000 public chains were left out of co-occurrence clustering, as were about five repertoires with anomalous nucleotide sharing. The source is immuneACCESS, and TCRdb retained only in-frame sequences with V and J called. Part of the clones is not carried over; for the studies checked, unresolved V genes explain less than half of this, and the remainder is unexplained. The DNA was the basis for D and trimming; V, J and clone size are from that table. In all, the sample holds about 170,000 clones, and about three quarters of those were seen once. The leading ten clones occupy around 3.1% of the sample.

This sample is part of a study of cytomegalovirus exposure and HLA in healthy donors (dated by TCRdb to the late 2010s). Regarding the research as a whole: According to an earlier analysis of 587 of the donors, some 180 million T cells yielded approximately 120 million unique TCR beta sequences and 276 Gb of sequence data. HLA typing covered class I and class II loci at four-digit resolution. Among the roughly 400 genotyped donors, around 81% belonged to the genetic ancestry cluster associated with self-reported Caucasian donors. Rather than drawing on any new phenotypic data, the later analysis identified candidate immune exposures from TCR beta sequences and the way those sequences occurred across donors. The study used immunosequencing to profile the T cell repertoires of under 700 subjects and linked those repertoires to cytomegalovirus serostatus. The number of typed donors differed by locus: roughly 629-640 for A, B, C, DRB1 and DQB1; 522 for DQA1; around 580 for DPA1; and 400 to 480 for DPB1. Genome-wide SNP genotypes for about 55% of the roughly 670 donors were used in a later genetic analysis, which treated that subset as a discovery cohort. Besides the first cohort of about 730 subjects, a separate validation cohort made up of 90 to 150 different subjects was used. In an earlier analysis of 587 of the donors, high-throughput TCR beta sequencing was used to judge whether each TCR beta V gene segment behaved as functional or pseudogenic. In a later analysis, previously published TCR beta repertoires from 666 donors were re-analyzed and high-resolution HLA genotyping was added so that TCR occurrence patterns could be studied. The study aimed to test whether signatures of past pathogen exposure could be identified by cataloging public T cell receptors. Donor age, sex, ethnicity and CMV serostatus were collected together with the repertoire data. Four or five DR-DQ haplotypes were treated as single units for association and clustering because of strong linkage in the cohort. Among roughly 400 genotyped donors of the cohort, an average of approximately 220,000 unique TCR beta nucleotide sequences was sequenced per donor, of which 15% to 20% were non-productive. Every discovery cohort repertoire had been produced on one sequencing platform. Around 320 gigabases of sequencing data and tens of millions of unique TCR sequences were included in an early release covering about 700 HLA-typed donors. To predict cytomegalovirus infection status, the study combined high-throughput TCR immunosequencing, statistical association of individual TCRs with disease status, and machine learning.

The cohort was made up of 650 to 700 healthy bone marrow donors. All cohort members were sampled while nominally healthy, although unrecorded immune exposures were likely present. The donor was CMV seronegative and was included in the group of a few hundred seronegative cohort members. Each donor provided a peripheral blood sample, and peripheral blood mononuclear cells were used for TCR beta sequencing. Genomic DNA extraction from the blood cell samples was performed with the Qiagen DNeasy Blood Extraction Kit. Findings and caveats that apply to the study as a whole: Sequencing depth was assumed to be roughly uniform across donors in the presence/absence analyses, though that assumption may not hold. Correlated functional status among segregating V segments might reflect linkage disequilibrium, but an unknown experimental factor could not be ruled out. In vitro tests confirmed that a few of the cytomegalovirus-associated TCR beta chains recognize cytomegalovirus antigens. Across donors, most TCR sequences were observed very rarely, whereas some public TCRs were present in many individuals. According to the authors, the approach could potentially be generalized to other disease states and immunological phenotypes. In an earlier analysis of some 500 of the donors, most TCR beta V segments appeared in productive rearrangements about 90% or about 30% of the time, broadly matching IMGT annotations. In a later genetic analysis, a missense DCLRE1C variant was associated with V-gene and J-gene trimming of TCR beta chains, and the association was replicated in an independent cohort. A further reported finding was that TCR beta sequences accurately predicted the HLA-A and HLA-B alleles for most subjects in the first cohort. In a later analysis, TCR association rates were found to vary across HLA loci, with the most associated TCRs seen for DRB1 alleles and the fewest for HLA-C alleles. Immune exposure information for the cohort was limited to CMV serostatus. Compared with equally common non-associated chains, HLA-associated TCR beta chains in a later analysis were more clonally expanded and had lower generation probabilities. A later genetic analysis reported fewer N-insertions in productive TCRs among donors in an Asian-associated ancestry cluster than the roughly 700-donor mean. A total of fewer than 200 TCR beta chains were listed by the study as associated with cytomegalovirus. When HLA alleles, especially DR and DQ, strongly co-occurred, TCR associations were difficult to assign to individual alleles. Cytomegalovirus status was reported to be diagnosed by the classifier with high specificity and sensitivity in both the original and validation cohorts. Specific HLA alleles were associated with more than 15,000 TCR beta sequences at a false discovery rate of 0.05 in a later analysis. HLA typing was unavailable for some donors at each locus, so association tests used only the typed subset. The cohort was sequenced for TCR beta chains only, and without alpha or paired-chain data the features that could be detected were limited. The sequencing pipeline was judged likely to have produced a cluster of highly shared sequence variants as a technical artifact. According to a later analysis, most CMV-associated TCR beta chains appeared to be HLA-restricted, and the HLA associations seemed to be driven largely by CMV exposure. The earlier analysis of 450 to 700 of the donors excluded roughly 17 rarely observed V segments, including chromosome 9 orphons, because counts were too low. In a later analysis, several top co-occurrence clusters were reported to appear linked to parvovirus B19, influenza, CMV and Epstein-Barr virus.

The origin of this receptor is a female donor in good health and CMV-seronegative. Sequencing was performed on PBMCs.

The CDR3 region reads CASGGGGDNEQFF. The DNA is as follows: TGTGCCAGCGGGGGTGGGGGGGACAATGAGCAGTTCTTC. Recombination connected TRBV25-1 to TRBJ2-1, and 7 bases in between align with TRBD2. The CDR3, cysteine through phenylalanine, is 13 amino acids long. Just CDR3 DNA is preserved here, 39 bases in frame from base 1. V lost 8 bases and J lost 5 bases, and the count of bases not matched to a germline gene is 6. CDR1 and CDR2 are read off the germline V gene as MGHDK and SYGVNS.